A selection of T cell receptor beta chains follows, all from one sample in a study of cytomegalovirus exposure and HLA in healthy donors. The data were produced by immunoSEQ multiplex PCR, yet TCRdb's version contains in-frame clones alone and is incomplete. The clone table shows about 200,000 clones, with the ten largest holding almost 0.75%. Sequenced material: PBMCs. The source of these receptors is a boy aged 5-17 years in good health and CMV-seronegative. Both conserved end residues are trimmed from each CDR3.

j_call	v_call	cdr3_aa
TRBJ1-6	TRBV11-2	ASSLTGGNSPLH
TRBJ1-6	TRBV6-1	ASQTTVSPLH
TRBJ1-2	TRBV28	ASSFRDKFYGYT
TRBJ1-2	TRBV4-2	ASSQDSGVYYGYT
TRBJ1-5	TRBV7-2	ASSLQTGDQPQH
TRBJ2-5	TRBV9	ASSVASGGMQGKETQY
TRBJ2-7	TRBV15	ATSSTGDRVGYEQY
TRBJ2-1	TRBV30	AWKARDRGSGNEQF
TRBJ2-3	TRBV7-9	ASSLASGDTDTQY
TRBJ2-7	TRBV4-1	ASSQGGQGSSYEQY
TRBJ2-5	TRBV7-3	ASSYGSGETQY
TRBJ2-1	TRBV7-2	ASSPRDRDNEQF
TRBJ2-3	TRBV9	ASGGGVADTQY
TRBJ1-5	TRBV5-6	ASSWRGGDLVQPQH
TRBJ2-2	TRBV6-9	ASSLAGGAGGELF
TRBJ1-1	TRBV10-3	AIRRDLNTEAF
TRBJ1-2	TRBV4-3	ASSQEGRAAYNYGYT
TRBJ1-2	TRBV7-2	ASSSTGLVGYT
TRBJ2-7	TRBV10-3	AISEPLSESSYEQY
TRBJ1-1	TRBV5-1	ASSGGEWTEAF
TRBJ1-3	TRBV28	ASSFRPGGNTIY
TRBJ2-2	TRBV19	ASMASGGASSGELF
TRBJ1-1	TRBV6-6	ASIPRGENEAF
TRBJ1-2	TRBV13	ASRVQNSNYGYT
TRBJ1-2	TRBV28	ASSQGDYGYT
TRBJ2-6	TRBV9	ASSVEGTGANVLT
-	TRBV25-1	ASSQQGARYEQY
TRBJ1-6	TRBV30	AWSRQGGSPLH
TRBJ1-6	TRBV30	AWSSGTGGSSYNSPLH